This T cell receptor (beta chain) was sequenced during a study of post-analysis software for immune sequencing data. To note about this clonotype: Its antigen remains unidentified.

Built from TCR beta cDNA, the libraries had unique molecular identifiers in them. In TCRdb, the PCR reads were re-called with MiXCR into one record per CDR3 protein. The table lists a few hundred thousand distinct CDR3 sequences, around 40% of them singletons. Study-level results: About 5 TRBV segments appeared more often in patients than in controls, and TRBV5-6, TRBV5-1 and TRBV20-1 were among these. By F measure, samples from a shared preparation batch strongly co-clustered. People with multiple sclerosis had a significantly lower normalized Chao1 diversity than controls did.

Trimming took off 5 bases at V and 0 bases at J, with 4 bases between the two ends. CDR1 DFQATT and CDR2 SNEGSKA come from the germline V gene (reference sequence). The CDR3 loop spans 11 amino acids. Input material: blood. This TCR derives from a girl between 10 and 17 years old with multiple sclerosis. This sequence joins TRBV20-1 and TRBJ2-5, with D unresolved. CDR3 coding DNA: TGCAGTGCTCAGGACCAAGAGACCCAGTACTTC. This gives the protein CSAQDQETQYF.